Below are 8 T cell receptor beta chains sequenced from a single sample in a study of T-cell memory formation after mild COVID-19. In TCRdb, the 5' RACE reads were re-called with MiXCR into one record per CDR3 protein. The data contain about 88,000 distinct CDR3 sequences, approximately 23% of them singletons. Sequencing used PBMCs or a T cell subset sorted from them (not recorded which). These receptors were obtained from a man younger than 30 who had mild COVID-19 (a few samples of this study predate the infection). Cell type and time point are not known.

The chain recombines TRBV5-1 with TRBJ1-1; D remains ambiguous. Looked up from germline, CDR1 is SGHRS and CDR2 is YFSETQ. Trimming took off 0 bases at V and 3 bases at J, with 21 bases between the two ends. The CDR3 length is 18 residues. Here the CDR3 DNA reads TGCGCCAGCAGCTTGGGAGTCCCTTCTGGTGGCGGGGACACTGAAGCTTTCTTT. This sequence encodes CASSLGVPSGGGDTEAFF.

As DNA, the CDR3 is TGTGCCAGTAGTATAGAAGAAGCAACTAATGAAAAACTGTTTTTT. Amino acids: CASSIEEATNEKLFF. The rearrangement joins TRBV19 to TRBJ1-4, with no clear D. With 0 bases removed from V and 0 bases from J, the gap between germline ends came to 5 bases. The CDR3 consists of 15 residues. CDR1 LNHDA and CDR2 SQIVND come from the germline V gene (reference sequence).

The rearrangement uses TRBV5-5 and TRBJ2-7; tentatively, D is TRBD1 (5 bases). In germline, CDR1 is SGHKS, CDR2 YYEKEE (reference sequence). V gave up 6 bases and J gave up 0 bases, with 16 bases separating them. The CDR3 spans 15 residues. This CDR3 is CASTSRTGLSYEQYV. The CDR3 DNA reads TGTGCCAGCACCTCTCGAACAGGCCTCTCCTACGAGCAGTACGTC.

This clonotype was seen more than once but under ten times. V is TRBV6-5 and J is TRBJ1-1, with D possibly being TRBD1 (5 bases). The V end was cut by 6 bases, the J end by 11 bases, with 16 bases between. CDR1 is MNHEY, CDR2 SVGAGI, per germline. The CDR3 runs 12 residues. CDR3 residues: CASSRWGNRAFF. In DNA, the CDR3 is TGTGCCAGCAGCCGCTGGGGGAATCGGGCTTTCTTT.

This rearrangement joins TRBV6-5 to TRBJ2-1; 7 bases are a match to TRBD2. CDR1 is MNHEY, CDR2 SVGAGI, per germline. CDR3 length: 14 amino acids. Germline trimming cut 3 bases from V and 3 bases from J; bases unmatched to any gene: 2. CDR3: CASSYGGGYNEQFF. In nucleotides, the CDR3 is TGTGCCAGCAGTTATGGGGGGGGCTACAATGAGCAGTTCTTC.

Only a few counts were recorded for this clonotype. The J gene is TRBJ1-3, the V gene TRBV6-5; D remains ambiguous. The ends were cut back, 5 bases at V and 1 base at J, with 12 bases in the middle. Per the germline V gene, CDR1 is MNHEY and CDR2 is SVGAGI. This CDR3 is built from 15 residues. CDR3 sequence reads: CASSPNQASGNTIYF. CDR3 nucleotide sequence: TGTGCCAGCAGTCCAAACCAGGCTTCTGGAAACACCATATATTTT.

The rearrangement uses TRBV9 and TRBJ1-1; the D is unclear. V was shortened by 0 bases and J by 0 bases, with 12 bases between the two germline ends. The length of the CDR3 is 16 residues. CDR1 is SGDLS and CDR2 is YYNGEE in the germline V gene. The DNA of the CDR3 is TGTGCCAGCAGCGTAGGGATTGGGTACATGAACACTGAAGCTTTCTTT. It translates to CASSVGIGYMNTEAFF.

This sequence joins TRBV4-2 and TRBJ1-6, with 12 positions matching TRBD1. The CDR3 spans 15 residues. Trimming at V came to 1 base and at J to 10 bases, leaving 2 bases not matched to a gene. Germline V gene lookup returns CDR1 LGHNA and CDR2 YNFKEQ. The CDR3 region is CASSQGDRGQSPLHF. CDR3 bases: TGTGCCAGCAGCCAAGGGGACAGGGGGCAATCACCCCTCCACTTT.